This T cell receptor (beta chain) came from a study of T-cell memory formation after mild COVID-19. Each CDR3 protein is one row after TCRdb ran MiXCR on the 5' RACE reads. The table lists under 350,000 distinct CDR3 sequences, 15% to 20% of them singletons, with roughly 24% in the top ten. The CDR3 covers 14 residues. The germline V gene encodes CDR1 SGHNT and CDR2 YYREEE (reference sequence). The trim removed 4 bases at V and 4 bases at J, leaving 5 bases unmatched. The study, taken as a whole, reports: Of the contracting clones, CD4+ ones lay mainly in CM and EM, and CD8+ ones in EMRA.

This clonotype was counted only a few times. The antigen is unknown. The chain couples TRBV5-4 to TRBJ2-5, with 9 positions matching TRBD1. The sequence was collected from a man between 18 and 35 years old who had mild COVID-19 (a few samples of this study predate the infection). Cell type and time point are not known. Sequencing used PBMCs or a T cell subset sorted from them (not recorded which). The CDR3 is CASSQQGAAETQYF. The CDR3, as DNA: TGTGCCAGCAGCCAACAGGGGGCTGCAGAGACCCAGTACTTC.